The next 22 T cell receptor beta chains were all read from a single sample in a study of neoadjuvant nivolumab and ipilimumab in lung cancer. Using immunoSEQ multiplex PCR, the repertoire was profiled, and TCRdb retains in-frame clones only, with some absent. The profile covers roughly 19,000 clones, with around 80% appearing a single time and roughly 6.9% taken by the ten largest. The specimen was tumor tissue, collected after neoadjuvant nivolumab, alone or with ipilimumab, at or shortly before surgery. The source is an adult with non-small cell lung cancer.

The chain has TRBV4-2 and TRBJ2-7; D unclear. Trimming pared 2 bases from V and 2 bases from J, leaving 13 bases between. This CDR3 contains 15 residues. Germline-derived CDR1 and CDR2 are LGHNA and YNFKEQ. CDR3 residues: CASSQFQGPPYEQYF. CDR3 in DNA: TGTGCCAGCAGCCAATTTCAAGGGCCCCCCTACGAGCAGTACTTC.

The V call is TRBV7-3, the J call TRBJ1-1, with 7 nucleotides matching TRBD1. The ends lost 5 bases at V and 1 base at J; junction bases unmatched: 10. Germline V CDR1 and CDR2: SGHTA, FQGTGA. CDR3 length equals 16 residues. CDR3 amino acids: CASSASLGQPNTEAFF. The CDR3 DNA reads TGTGCCAGCAGCGCCTCCCTGGGACAGCCGAACACTGAAGCTTTCTTT.

This chain joins TRBV5-6 and TRBJ2-5; D gene unclear. The ends were cut back, 0 bases at V and 4 bases at J, with 7 bases in the middle. Germline V lookup: CDR1 SGHDT, CDR2 YYEEEE. CDR3 length equals 13 residues. Here the CDR3 DNA reads TGTGCCAGCAGCTTGGTGGGTACAGAGACCCAGTACTTC. This encodes CASSLVGTETQYF.

This rearrangement joins TRBV18 to TRBJ2-7, with D uncertain. The CDR3 covers 15 residues. Germline V gene data show CDR1 as KGHSH and CDR2 as LQKENI. Trimming left V 1 base short and J 4 bases short, with 14 bases between. CDR3 region: CASSPLLVTKYEQYF. CDR3 DNA sequence: TGTGCCAGCTCACCACTACTCGTGACCAAGTACGAGCAGTACTTC.

This clone was counted between two and nine times. V is TRBV11-2 and J is TRBJ2-3; D gene uncertain. Germline CDR1 reads SGHAT; CDR2 reads FQNNGV. The V gene lost 1 base and the J gene lost 2 bases, with 7 bases spanning the gap. The CDR3 is 14 residues long. The CDR3 sequence: CASSLGTLTDTQYF. The CDR3 nucleotides read TGTGCCAGCAGCTTAGGGACGCTCACAGATACGCAGTATTTT.

This chain connects TRBV2 to TRBJ2-3; D is unclear. CDR1 SNHLY and CDR2 FYNNEI come from the germline V gene. V was shortened by 1 base and J by 4 bases, with 3 bases between the two germline ends. The CDR3 runs 12 residues. The CDR3 sequence: CASSEEADTQYF. CDR3 in DNA: TGTGCCAGCAGTGAAGAAGCAGATACGCAGTATTTT.

The genes are TRBV27 and TRBJ1-2; 7 bases match TRBD1. V was clipped by 3 bases and J by 5 bases; unmatched bases: 6. Germline CDR1 reads MNHEY; CDR2 reads SMNVEV (reference sequence). This CDR3 is 14 amino acids long. CDR3 protein: CASSLVGGAYGYTF. Here the CDR3 DNA reads TGTGCCAGCAGTTTGGTAGGGGGCGCATATGGCTACACCTTC.

The rearrangement uses TRBV5-1 and TRBJ2-3; D unresolved. V was pared by 0 bases and J by 2 bases, with 10 bases between. The CDR3 is made up of 15 amino acids. Germline V gene lookup returns CDR1 SGHRS and CDR2 YFSETQ. The CDR3 loop reads CASSLVGSNTDTQYF. CDR3 DNA sequence: TGCGCCAGCAGCTTGGTCGGGTCAAACACAGATACGCAGTATTTT.

The chain employs TRBV30 and TRBJ2-7; D possibly corresponds to TRBD1 (6 bases). The germline gives CDR1 GTSNPN, CDR2 SVGIG (reference sequence). The V and J ends lost 0 bases and 4 bases respectively, with 7 bases between them. The CDR3 runs to 12 residues. CDR3 loop: CAWSVTGYEQYF. In DNA form, the CDR3 reads TGTGCCTGGAGTGTCACAGGGTACGAGCAGTACTTC.

The rearrangement uses TRBV6-6 and TRBJ1-6; 7 positions match TRBD1. The CDR3 length is 14 residues. The V gene's germline CDR1 is MNHNY and CDR2 SVGAGI (reference sequence). After removal of 6 bases from V and 7 bases from J, the junction contained 6 bases not matched to a gene. The CDR3 sequence: CASRPRDRNSPLHF. CDR3 nucleotides: TGTGCCAGCAGGCCTCGGGACAGAAATTCACCCCTCCACTTT.

The chain carries TRBV18 and TRBJ1-6, with TRBD1 matching 9 bases. The J segment lost 8 bases and the V segment lost 0 bases, leaving 2 bases of the junction unmatched. Germline lookup yields CDR1 KGHSH and CDR2 LQKENI. CDR3 length equals 15 residues. CDR3 region: CASSPPRTGDSPLHF. CDR3 nucleotides: TGTGCCAGCTCACCACCCAGGACAGGGGATTCACCCCTCCACTTT.

V gene TRBV7-9 combines with J gene TRBJ2-4, with 13 bases that match TRBD2. From germline, CDR1 is SEHNR and CDR2 FQNEAQ (reference sequence). The CDR3 length is 17 residues. Trimming cost V 5 bases and J 2 bases; bases outside gene matches: 6. The CDR3 nucleotides are TGTGCCAGCAGCCCAGGGACTAGCGGGACCCCCAAAAACATTCAGTACTTC. Protein: CASSPGTSGTPKNIQYF.

The rearrangement links TRBV5-1 to TRBJ2-7; 8 nucleotides line up with TRBD1. The CDR3 is made up of 14 amino acids. The ends lost 0 bases at V and 3 bases at J; junction bases unmatched: 2. The germline V gene encodes CDR1 SGHRS and CDR2 YFSETQ. This chain's CDR3 is CASSLGQGYYEQYF. CDR3 nucleotides: TGCGCCAGCAGCTTGGGACAGGGGTACTACGAGCAGTACTTC.

The chain has TRBV5-1 and TRBJ1-3; tentatively, D is TRBD1 (6 bases). Trimming took off 2 bases at V and 9 bases at J, with 12 bases between the two ends. Looked up from germline, CDR1 is SGHRS and CDR2 is YFSETQ. The CDR3 has 13 residues. Written as DNA, the CDR3 is TGCGCCAGCAGCTTAAACAGGGAAGGCACCATATATTTT. This translates into CASSLNREGTIYF.

The J gene is TRBJ2-3, the V gene TRBV19; D is possibly TRBD2 (6 bases). The CDR3 contains 14 residues. Deletions cut 8 bases from V and 3 bases from J, with 15 bases between. The germline CDR1 and CDR2 sequences are LNHDA and SQIVND (reference sequence). The CDR3 DNA sequence: TGTGCCAGTTCTAGCGTGGGGTCGACAGATACGCAGTATTTT. Translation: CASSSVGSTDTQYF. The full variable domain, its missing parts supplied by reference TRBV19 and TRBJ2-3, is DGGITQSPKYLFRKEGQNVTLSCEQNLNHDAMYWYRQDPGQGLRLIYYSQIVNDFQKGDIAEGYSVSREKKESFPLTVTSAQKNPTAFYLCASSSVGSTDTQYFGPGTRLTVL.

The rearrangement uses TRBV7-8 and TRBJ1-2, with D tentatively TRBD1 (5 bases). V was cut by 5 bases and J by 6 bases, with 7 bases left in between. Germline lookup yields CDR1 SGHVS and CDR2 FQNEAQ. The CDR3 has 11 residues. CDR3 coding DNA: TGTGCCAGCAGCGTAGGGGATGGCTACACCTTC. It encodes CASSVGDGYTF.

This clone was detected only once. V gene TRBV4-3 combines with J gene TRBJ2-2; 9 bases are a match to TRBD2. The CDR3 has 16 amino acids. V dropped 3 bases and J dropped 3; count of bases not matched to a gene: 5. Germline V gives CDR1 LGHNA, CDR2 YSLEER. The CDR3 bases are TGCGCCAGCAGCCAGGTAGCGGGAGAGGACACCGGGGAGCTGTTTTTT. This codes for CASSQVAGEDTGELFF.

The chain employs TRBV7-9 and TRBJ2-7; D is unresolved. Germline CDR1 reads SEHNR; CDR2 reads FQNEAQ (reference sequence). CDR3 length: 15 amino acids. Trimming stripped 1 base from V and 1 base from J, with 11 bases between. The CDR3 spells CASSLVGRGSYEQYF. The CDR3 DNA sequence: TGTGCCAGCAGCTTAGTTGGCAGAGGTTCCTACGAGCAGTACTTC.

DNA for the CDR3: TGTGCCAGTAAATCGGGAGCTGGGGACACTGAAGCTTTCTTT. Translating gives CASKSGAGDTEAFF. The chain joins TRBV19 to TRBJ1-1, with D unclear. CDR1 is LNHDA, CDR2 SQIVND, per germline (reference sequence). The CDR3 covers 14 residues. V was cut by 7 bases and J by 3 bases, with 15 bases left in between.

V gene TRBV7-9 combines with J gene TRBJ1-4; D perhaps matches TRBD1 (5 bases). There are 13 residues in the CDR3. V was pared by 0 bases and J by 12 bases, with 11 bases between. Germline V lookup: CDR1 SEHNR, CDR2 FQNEAQ (reference sequence). CDR3 sequence (DNA): TGTGCCAGCAGCTTAGCACAGTTGGGGGAACTGTTTTTT. Protein sequence: CASSLAQLGELFF.

The V and J genes are TRBV7-9 and TRBJ2-2; TRBD1 is a possible D gene (5 bases). Germline V gene data show CDR1 as SEHNR and CDR2 as FQNEAQ (reference sequence). The CDR3 contains 16 residues. Trimming left V 5 bases short and J 5 bases short, with 18 bases between. This CDR3 is CASSARTGGRTGELFF. For the CDR3, the DNA is TGTGCCAGCAGCGCCCGCACAGGTGGTAGAACCGGGGAGCTGTTTTTT.

The chain is built from TRBV4-1 and TRBJ1-2; no clear D gene. This CDR3 has 15 amino acids. The V gene lost 0 bases and the J gene lost 1 base, with 9 bases spanning the gap. Germline V lookup: CDR1 MGHRA, CDR2 YSYEKL. The CDR3 is CASSQDPNSNYGYTF. The CDR3 DNA reads as TGCGCCAGCAGCCAAGATCCAAACAGTAACTATGGCTACACCTTC.